This entry is about one T cell receptor (beta chain). Original data processing: From reference gene primer amplification, estimates of nucleated cell counts were derived. Only in-frame clones appear in the TCRdb table, and some are missing; sequencing was by immunoSEQ multiplex PCR. From that table come the V and J calls and clone size; the DNA was used to work out D and trimming. Among 200,000 or so clones listed, about 80% were seen once. The CDR3 extends over 13 amino acids. The ends were cut back, 4 bases at V and 9 bases at J, with 10 bases in the middle. Germline loops: CDR1 SNHLY, CDR2 FYNNEI. This sample is drawn from a study of blood T cell repertoires in COVID-19. Study background: COVID-19 samples collected from the United States, Italy and Spain covered acute and convalescent phases. The cDNA or gDNA used as material had been derived from T cells, B-cell-depleted T cells, or PBMCs.

Material: peripheral blood. This rearrangement joins TRBV2 to TRBJ1-6, with D possibly TRBD1 on 5 matching bases. The receptor was derived from a human donor with acute or convalescent COVID-19. The donor label of this sample is uncertain. CDR3 nucleotide sequence: TGTGCCAGCAGTGTCAGGGAGGCTTCACCCCTCCACTTT. It specifies CASSVREASPLHF.